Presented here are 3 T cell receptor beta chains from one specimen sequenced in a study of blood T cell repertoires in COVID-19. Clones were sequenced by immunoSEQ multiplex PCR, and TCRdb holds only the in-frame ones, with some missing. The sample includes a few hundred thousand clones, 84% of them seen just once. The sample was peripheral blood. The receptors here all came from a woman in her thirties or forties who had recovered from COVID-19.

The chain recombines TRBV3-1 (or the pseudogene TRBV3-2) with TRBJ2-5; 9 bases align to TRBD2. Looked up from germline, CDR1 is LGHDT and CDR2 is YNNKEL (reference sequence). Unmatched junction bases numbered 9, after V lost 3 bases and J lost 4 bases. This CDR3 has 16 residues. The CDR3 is CASSHSAGGQRETQYF. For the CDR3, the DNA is TGTGCCAGCAGCCACTCAGCGGGGGGCCAGAGAGAGACCCAGTACTTC.

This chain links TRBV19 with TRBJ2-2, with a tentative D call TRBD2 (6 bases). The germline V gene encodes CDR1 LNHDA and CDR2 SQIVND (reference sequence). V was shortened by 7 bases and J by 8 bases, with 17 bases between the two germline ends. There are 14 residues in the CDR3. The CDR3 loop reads CASTTWRGRGELFF. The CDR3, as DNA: TGTGCCAGTACCACGTGGAGGGGACGAGGGGAGCTGTTTTTT.

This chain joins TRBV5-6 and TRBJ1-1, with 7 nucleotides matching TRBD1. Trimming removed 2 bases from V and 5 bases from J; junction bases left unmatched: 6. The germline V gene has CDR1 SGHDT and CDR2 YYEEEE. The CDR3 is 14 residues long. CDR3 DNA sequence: TGTGCCAGCAGCTTCCGTGAACAGGGGACTGAAGCTTTCTTT. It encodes CASSFREQGTEAFF.